Following are 13 T cell receptor beta chains from one sample sequenced in a study of T cell responses to AZD1222 COVID-19 vaccine. Profiling relied on immunoSEQ multiplex PCR, and the TCRdb table lists in-frame clones only, not all of them. The sample carries roughly 84,000 clones, roughly 85% recorded once. The starting material was peripheral blood, obtained on day 0 of AZD1222 vaccination. These receptors originate from an adult in good health.

Comment on this clone: Other DNA sequences from this sample encode an identical CDR3 as well. The CDR3: CASSPGQYTDTQYF. CDR3 bases: TGTGCCAGCAGCCCGGGACAGTACACAGATACGCAGTATTTT. The chain employs TRBV6-5 and TRBJ2-3; TRBD1 matches 7 bases. CDR1 and CDR2 from the germline V gene are MNHEY and SVGAGI. V gave up 6 bases and J gave up 2 bases; unmatched junction bases: 5. This CDR3 spans 14 amino acids.

The chain has TRBV5-4 and TRBJ1-1; no firm D call. The CDR3 runs 12 residues. Trimming stripped 0 bases from V and 11 bases from J, with 11 bases between. Germline CDR1 SGHNT, CDR2 YYREEE (reference sequence). The CDR3 protein is CASSLVLGRAFF. For the CDR3, the DNA is TGTGCCAGCAGCTTGGTTTTGGGCAGGGCTTTCTTT.

This clone is a singleton in its sample. The chain is built from TRBV5-1 and TRBJ1-2; unclear D gene. V lost 0 bases and J lost 1, with 7 bases in between. The CDR3 is 14 residues long. Germline V CDR1 and CDR2: SGHRS, YFSETQ. The CDR3 spells CASSLDGDNYGYTF. The CDR3 DNA sequence: TGCGCCAGCAGCTTGGATGGGGATAACTATGGCTACACCTTC.

This chain joins TRBV14 and TRBJ1-2; D might be TRBD1 (5 bases). V was cut by 5 bases and J by 8 bases, with 27 bases left in between. Per germline, CDR1 SGHDN and CDR2 FVKESK. This CDR3 is built from 17 residues. This chain's CDR3 is CASSGTPHWGLVGGYTF. For the CDR3, the DNA is TGTGCCAGCAGCGGTACCCCTCACTGGGGGTTAGTAGGGGGCTACACCTTC.

This chain joins TRBV19 and TRBJ2-3, with D uncertain. The CDR3 runs 13 residues. V shed 5 bases and J shed 8 bases, with 14 bases lying between them. Germline V lookup: CDR1 LNHDA, CDR2 SQIVND (reference sequence). The CDR3 is CASSLEPFGTQYF. The CDR3, as DNA: TGTGCCAGTAGTTTGGAGCCCTTTGGTACGCAGTATTTT.

The chain carries TRBV5-6 and TRBJ1-1, with unresolved D. This CDR3 is built from 15 residues. CDR1 is SGHDT and CDR2 is YYEEEE in the germline V gene. V was trimmed by 3 bases and J by 0 bases, leaving 12 bases between them. The CDR3 reads CASSSGRTMNTEAFF. The CDR3 DNA reads TGTGCCAGCAGCTCAGGACGGACCATGAACACTGAAGCTTTCTTT.

V and J are TRBV6-1 and TRBJ1-5; 10 bases line up with TRBD1. Per the germline V gene, CDR1 is MNHNS and CDR2 is SASEGT. The CDR3 length is 17 residues. Germline trimming cut 4 bases from V and 1 base from J; bases unmatched to any gene: 7. CDR3 region: CASSGSGGQGSNQPQHF. As DNA, the CDR3 is TGTGCCAGCAGTGGTTCTGGGGGACAGGGGAGCAATCAGCCCCAGCATTTT.

The genes are TRBV27 and TRBJ1-1; D gene unclear. Trimming took off 5 bases at V and 6 bases at J, with 10 bases between the two ends. Germline-derived CDR1 and CDR2 are MNHEY and SMNVEV (reference sequence). The CDR3 is 12 residues long. The CDR3 bases are TGTGCCAGCAGTCCCGGTGTGGCTGAAGCTTTCTTT. Its translation: CASSPGVAEAFF.

This clone was observed a single time. This chain links TRBV12-5 with TRBJ1-1; the D is unclear. CDR1 and CDR2 (germline): LGHNT, FRNRAP. CDR3 length equals 14 residues. With 3 bases removed from V and 0 bases from J, the gap between germline ends came to 8 bases. CDR3 in amino acids: CASGLGSLNTEAFF. CDR3 nucleotide sequence: TGTGCTAGTGGTTTAGGGAGCTTGAACACTGAAGCTTTCTTT.

This rearrangement joins TRBV5-1 to TRBJ1-2; no reliable D call. The CDR3 length is 14 residues. V lost 3 bases and J lost 2, with 11 bases in between. Per the germline V gene, CDR1 is SGHRS and CDR2 is YFSETQ. The CDR3 DNA reads TGCGCCAGCAGCTACGAGGGTACCAACTATGGCTACACCTTC. Protein product: CASSYEGTNYGYTF.

The V call is TRBV29-1, the J call TRBJ1-4; D is possibly TRBD1 (5 bases). Per germline, CDR1 SQVTM and CDR2 ANQGSEA. The CDR3 length is 14 residues. V lost 2 bases, J lost 8 bases, and 15 bases lay in between. CDR3 sequence: CSVESDGGREKLFF. Written as DNA, the CDR3 is TGCAGCGTTGAAAGTGACGGGGGTCGGGAAAAACTGTTTTTT.

The rearrangement joins TRBV7-3 to TRBJ2-1, with TRBD2 identical over 13 bases. CDR3 length: 17 amino acids. With 4 bases clipped from V and 8 bases from J, the junction kept 11 bases outside the gene matches. The germline V gene has CDR1 SGHTA and CDR2 FQGTGA. The CDR3, as DNA: TGTGCCAGCAGCTCAAACTCGGGACTAGCGGGAAGGGATGAGCAGTTCTTC. The encoded protein is CASSSNSGLAGRDEQFF.

The V and J genes are TRBV28 and TRBJ1-3; no firm D call. The CDR3 has 14 residues. The germline V gene encodes CDR1 MDHEN and CDR2 SYDVKM. Trimming left V 8 bases short and J 3 bases short, with 14 bases between. The CDR3 nucleotides are TGTGCCAGCTGTAGCAAGGTTAATGGAAACACCATATATTTT. This codes for CASCSKVNGNTIYF.